The 24 T cell receptor beta chains listed next were all sequenced from one sample in a study of patients and donors after allogeneic stem cell transplantation. TCRdb reprocessed the RT-PCR reads with MiXCR, giving one entry per CDR3 protein. Altogether approximately 200,000 distinct CDR3 sequences are present, over 30% being singletons, with the ten largest covering 11%. The sequencing input was blood, either unsorted or a sorted T cell fraction (not recorded which). These receptors were collected from a human donor who was either an allogeneic HSCT recipient or a stem cell or donor lymphocyte infusion donor (not recorded which). It is not recorded whose cells these are; they may come from a transplant donor.

This clonotype showed up just a few times. This chain joins TRBV12-3 or TRBV12-4 and TRBJ1-3; D remains ambiguous. The CDR3 totals 13 residues. The ends were cut back, 5 bases at V and 4 bases at J, with 9 bases in the middle. This CDR3 is CASSRLEGNTIYF. CDR3 nucleotides: TGTGCCAGCAGTCGTTTGGAGGGAAACACCATATATTTT.

This clonotype has only a few counts. The chain uses TRBV6-5 and TRBJ1-1; TRBD1 aligns across 7 bases. The trim removed 5 bases at V and 0 bases at J, leaving 6 bases unmatched. Germline CDR1 reads MNHEY; CDR2 reads SVGAGI. The CDR3 has 15 amino acids. DNA of the CDR3: TGTGCCAGCAGTCAATGGGACAGACTGAACACTGAAGCTTTCTTT. Its translation is CASSQWDRLNTEAFF.

This chain joins TRBV7-3 and TRBJ2-2; D remains ambiguous. V lost 3 bases to trimming and J lost 2 bases, with 4 bases between them. Germline-derived CDR1 and CDR2 are SGHTA and FQGTGA. CDR3 length equals 13 residues. In nucleotides, the CDR3 is TGTGCCAGCAGCTTTCTTAACACCGGGGAGCTGTTTTTT. This gives the protein CASSFLNTGELFF.

This chain uses TRBV12-3 or TRBV12-4 with TRBJ2-7; D is unresolved. This CDR3 has 14 residues. V gave up 3 bases and J gave up 2 bases, with 11 bases separating them. In DNA form, the CDR3 reads TGTGCCAGCAGTTTTGTTGCCAAAGCCTACGAGCAGTACTTC. Amino acid sequence: CASSFVAKAYEQYF.

In its sample, this clonotype was seen once. The CDR3, as DNA: TGTGCCAGCAGTGAACGCGGGGGTCCAGACAATGAGCAGTTCTTC. It codes for CASSERGGPDNEQFF. V gene TRBV2 combines with J gene TRBJ2-1; 7 bases fit TRBD2. The CDR3 loop spans 15 amino acids. V was pared by 2 bases and J by 5 bases, with 6 bases of the junction left unmatched. Germline CDR1 is SNHLY and CDR2 is FYNNEI. The full variable domain, in which reference TRBV2 and TRBJ2-1 provide the parts outside the CDR3, is EPEVTQTPSHQVTQMGQEVILRCVPISNHLYFYWYRQILGQKVEFLVSFYNNEISEKSEIFDDQFSVERPDGSNFTLKIRSTKLEDSAMYFCASSERGGPDNEQFFGPGTRLTVL.

The chain employs TRBV5-5 and TRBJ1-6; D is undetermined. V lost 0 bases to trimming and J lost 0 bases, with 19 bases between them. CDR3 length: 20 residues. Germline lookup yields CDR1 SGHKS and CDR2 YYEKEE (reference sequence). CDR3 amino acids: CASSLEQPGRLSSYNSPLHF. The CDR3 coding sequence is TGTGCCAGCAGCTTGGAACAGCCTGGCAGACTTAGCTCCTATAATTCACCCCTCCACTTT.

The chain has TRBV20-1 and TRBJ2-3, with 12 bases that match TRBD2. The V segment lost 0 bases and the J segment 1 base; nucleotides outside the gene matches: 5. Germline V gene lookup returns CDR1 DFQATT and CDR2 SNEGSKA (reference sequence). The CDR3 consists of 17 residues. This CDR3 reads CSARDYLAGGRTDTQYF. DNA of the CDR3: TGCAGTGCTAGAGATTATCTAGCGGGGGGGCGCACAGATACGCAGTATTTT.

The V and J genes are TRBV20-1 and TRBJ1-2; D remains unclear. In germline, CDR1 is DFQATT, CDR2 SNEGSKA (reference sequence). The CDR3 runs to 12 residues. Trimming left V 2 bases short and J 1 base short, with 5 bases between. The CDR3: CSARTLNYGYTF. As DNA, the CDR3 is TGCAGTGCTAGAACTCTTAACTATGGCTACACCTTC.

This clonotype came up a few times. The CDR3 DNA reads TGCAGTGCTAGAGATCCAGTTCCGAACACTGAAGCTTTCTTT. This translates into CSARDPVPNTEAFF. This rearrangement joins TRBV20-1 to TRBJ1-1; D is unclear. This CDR3 has 14 amino acids. The V and J ends lost 0 bases and 1 base respectively, with 9 bases between them. Germline lookup yields CDR1 DFQATT and CDR2 SNEGSKA (reference sequence).

Only a few counts were recorded for this clonotype. DNA of the CDR3: TGCAGCGTAGACGGGACAGGCTATGGCTACACCTTC. Its protein product is CSVDGTGYGYTF. J is TRBJ1-2 and V is TRBV29-1; 8 bases fit TRBD1. The CDR3 spans 12 residues. Looked up from germline, CDR1 is SQVTM and CDR2 is ANQGSEA. The V gene end was trimmed by 6 bases and the J gene end by 4 bases; junction bases not matched to a gene: 4.

The rearrangement uses TRBV9 and TRBJ1-5; D remains unclear. This CDR3 region has 12 residues. CDR1 and CDR2 from the germline V gene are SGDLS and YYNGEE. Trimming took 0 bases from V and 9 from J, leaving 7 bases between them. CDR3 residues: CASSVGWRPQHF. The CDR3 bases are TGTGCCAGCAGCGTAGGCTGGAGGCCCCAGCATTTT.

This clonotype was observed a handful of times. V and J are TRBV29-1 and TRBJ2-1; D is ambiguous. CDR1 SQVTM and CDR2 ANQGSEA come from the germline V gene. This CDR3 has 13 residues. V was pared by 6 bases and J by 5 bases, with 14 bases between. The CDR3 loop reads CSVNMAFHNEQFF. CDR3 DNA: TGCAGCGTAAACATGGCCTTTCACAATGAGCAGTTCTTC.

DNA of the CDR3: TGCGCCAGCAGCCAATCCGGGACAGTCTATGGCTACACCTTC. The encoded protein is CASSQSGTVYGYTF. The V call is TRBV4-1, the J call TRBJ1-2; the match to TRBD1 covers 7 bases. Trimming cost V 2 bases and J 4 bases; bases outside gene matches: 4. Germline V gene lookup returns CDR1 MGHRA and CDR2 YSYEKL. CDR3 length: 14 residues.

V usage is TRBV12-3 or TRBV12-4 and J usage is TRBJ1-2; 7 bases map to TRBD1. The CDR3 extends over 12 amino acids. Trimming at V came to 6 bases and at J to 7 bases, leaving 5 bases not matched to a gene. Written as DNA, the CDR3 is TGTGCCAGCAGGGAAGGGGGCTCTGGCTACACCTTC. Its translation is CASREGGSGYTF.

This clonotype was counted a few times. V and J are TRBV25-1 and TRBJ2-1, with unresolved D. V was pared by 0 bases and J by 13 bases, with 19 bases between. CDR1 and CDR2 (germline): MGHDK, SYGVNS. There are 15 residues in the CDR3. CDR3 region: CASSEYWAEANNQFF. CDR3 sequence (DNA): TGTGCCAGCAGTGAATATTGGGCTGAAGCCAACAACCAGTTCTTC.

The chain combines TRBV7-6 with TRBJ2-2; 7 nucleotides agree with TRBD2. Per the germline V gene, CDR1 is SGHVS and CDR2 is FNYEAQ. This CDR3 comprises 17 residues. V shed 2 bases and J 7 bases; nucleotides not matched to a gene: 13. The CDR3 nucleotides read TGTGCCAGCAGCTTATTCACTAGCGTCCTAAAAGGCGGGGAGCTGTTTTTT. As protein: CASSLFTSVLKGGELFF.

This chain joins TRBV20-1 and TRBJ1-6; TRBD1 is a possible D gene (5 bases). Germline-derived CDR1 and CDR2 are DFQATT and SNEGSKA (reference sequence). V lost 1 base, J lost 7 bases, and 14 bases lay in between. The CDR3 is 15 residues long. In DNA, the CDR3 is TGCAGTGCTAGAGTGCGTGAGACAGAAAATTCACCCCTCCACTTT. Protein: CSARVRETENSPLHF.

This clonotype came up a few times. This chain joins TRBV7-6 and TRBJ1-6, with a weak D call TRBD1 (5 bases). Germline V gives CDR1 SGHVS, CDR2 FNYEAQ. This CDR3 is built from 14 residues. V lost 8 bases, J lost 6 bases, and 14 bases lay in between. The CDR3 nucleotides read TGTGCCAGCGGCGGGAAGGGGCGTAATTCACCCCTCCACTTT. Translating it yields CASGGKGRNSPLHF.

V usage is TRBV12-3 or TRBV12-4 and J usage is TRBJ1-6, with a weak D call TRBD1 (6 bases). V gave up 6 bases and J gave up 6 bases, with 12 bases separating them. This CDR3 comprises 14 residues. The CDR3 coding sequence is TGTGCCAGCAGCCGGACAGAGAGTAATTCACCCCTCCACTTT. It translates to CASSRTESNSPLHF.

The chain uses TRBV28 and TRBJ2-1; the match to TRBD2 covers 10 bases. The germline CDR1 and CDR2 sequences are MDHEN and SYDVKM. V was clipped by 9 bases and J by 7 bases; unmatched bases: 3. This CDR3 has 12 residues. The CDR3 nucleotides are TGTGCCAGTTTAGCGGGGGGTAATGAGCAGTTCTTC. Translated, it gives CASLAGGNEQFF.

The rearrangement uses TRBV5-4 and TRBJ1-2; weak D call: TRBD1 (6 bases). CDR3 length equals 13 residues. Trimming removed 1 base at V and 5 bases at J, with 9 bases between. Germline CDR1 is SGHNT and CDR2 is YYREEE (reference sequence). DNA of the CDR3: TGTGCCAGCAGCTTGCCAGGGGCATATGGCTACACCTTC. This encodes CASSLPGAYGYTF.

This clonotype was observed a few times. The chain joins TRBV20-1 to TRBJ1-1; D not resolved. The length of the CDR3 is 13 residues. CDR1 is DFQATT and CDR2 is SNEGSKA in the germline V gene (reference sequence). Trimming pared 1 base from V and 5 bases from J, leaving 11 bases between. CDR3 sequence reads: CSARVEVPTEAFF. The DNA of the CDR3 is TGCAGTGCTAGAGTCGAGGTGCCGACTGAAGCTTTCTTT.

The chain links TRBV11-2 to TRBJ2-1, with D tentatively TRBD1 (6 bases). The V gene's germline CDR1 is SGHAT and CDR2 FQNNGV. V shed 0 bases and J shed 5 bases, with 8 bases lying between them. The CDR3 consists of 14 residues. CDR3 in DNA: TGTGCCAGCAGCTTAGATCGGACAGACAATGAGCAGTTCTTC. Its translation: CASSLDRTDNEQFF.

In this sample, this clonotype turned up a few times. The V call is TRBV12-3 or TRBV12-4, the J call TRBJ1-2; D is unclear. The CDR3 contains 13 residues. Trimming stripped 6 bases from V and 7 bases from J, with 15 bases between. This chain's CDR3 is CASSPMGDIGYTF. The CDR3 DNA sequence: TGTGCCAGCAGCCCAATGGGAGATATTGGCTACACCTTC.